A selection of T cell receptor beta chains follows, all from one sample in a study of OX40 agonist ivuxolimab in advanced cancers. Generated by immunoSEQ multiplex PCR, the TCRdb table keeps only in-frame clones and is missing some. The sample lists roughly 48,000 clones; approximately 84% were seen once. Sequences were derived from CD4+ or CD8+ T cells sorted from blood, sampled in a trial of the OX40 agonist ivuxolimab. These receptors were taken from an adult with an advanced solid tumor such as melanoma, head and neck, liver or kidney cancer. CDR3s include the opening cysteine and the closing phenylalanine or tryptophan. A D gene is named only where the DNA matches it firmly. Some rows have no size entry. The others give once, few or many, or a class for an expanded clone.

V	length	J	size	D	DNA	CDR3
TRBV11-3	17	TRBJ2-2	NA	NA	TGTGCCAGCAGCCGCCGACGAAGGGTAACGGACACCGGGGAGCTGTTTTTT	CASSRRRRVTDTGELFF
TRBV10-3	13	TRBJ1-2	NA	TRBD1	TGTGCCATCGGAGACCGGGACAGGGCTGGCTACACCTTC	CAIGDRDRAGYTF
TRBV19	11	TRBJ2-3	once	NA	TGTGCCAGTAGTACGGCCGATACGCAGTATTTT	CASSTADTQYF
TRBV19	20	TRBJ2-5	once	TRBD2	TGTGCCAGTAGCTCAATAGCGGGAGGCCGGGGGGGCGCCTTCCAAGAGACCCAGTACTTC	CASSSIAGGRGGAFQETQYF
TRBV28	14	TRBJ2-7	NA	NA	TGTGCCAGCAGCAAACTCGGCACTGGGGACGAGCAGTACTTC	CASSKLGTGDEQYF
TRBV19	15	TRBJ1-1	NA	TRBD1	TGTGCCAGTAGTATCCGGCCAGGGGGGCACACTGAAGCTTTCTTT	CASSIRPGGHTEAFF
TRBV7-2	15	TRBJ1-6	NA	TRBD1	TGTGCCAGCAGCTTAAACCCAACAGGGGGGTCACCCCTCCACTTT	CASSLNPTGGSPLHF
TRBV5-1	14	TRBJ1-2	few	NA	TGCGCCAGCAGCTTGTCAGGAGGGGGCTATGGCTACACCTTC	CASSLSGGGYGYTF
TRBV27	17	TRBJ1-6	NA	NA	TGTGCCAGCAGCCGTCGACAGGACAGCTCCTATAATTCACCCCTCCACTTT	CASSRRQDSSYNSPLHF
TRBV9	19	TRBJ2-2	NA	TRBD1	TGTGCCAGCAGCCCTAAGAAGATCGGGGGGACAGGGGACACCGGGGAGCTGTTTTTT	CASSPKKIGGTGDTGELFF
TRBV6-1	15	TRBJ2-5	NA	TRBD2	TGTGCCAGCAGTCCCCTTAGCGGGGGGCAAGAGACCCAGTACTTC	CASSPLSGGQETQYF
TRBV4-2	16	TRBJ1-4	NA	TRBD1	TGTGCCAGCAGCCAAGGTAGCGGACAGGGTCATGAAAAACTGTTTTTT	CASSQGSGQGHEKLFF
TRBV5-1	13	TRBJ2-2	NA	NA	TGCGCCAGCAGCTCTCGGGACACCGGGGAGCTGTTTTTT	CASSSRDTGELFF
TRBV7-2	14	TRBJ2-7	NA	NA	TGTGCCAGCAGCTTAGACAGCAGCTCCTACGAGCAGTACTTC	CASSLDSSSYEQYF
TRBV4-3	14	TRBJ1-6	NA	NA	TGCGCCAGCAGCCAAGATGGCAGGAATTCACCCCTCCACTTT	CASSQDGRNSPLHF
TRBV28	14	TRBJ2-7	NA	NA	TGTGCCAGCCTGAGGGACGGACCCTCCTACGAGCAGTACTTC	CASLRDGPSYEQYF
TRBV11-2	15	TRBJ1-6	NA	NA	TGTGCCAGCAGCCCCGGGGGGTGGGATAATTCACCCCTCCACTTT	CASSPGGWDNSPLHF
TRBV14	12	TRBJ2-3	NA	NA	TGTGCCAGCAGCCAAGGGGCAGATACGCAGTATTTT	CASSQGADTQYF
TRBV14	12	TRBJ1-2	NA	NA	TGTGCCAGCAGCCAACGGACATATGGCTACACCTTC	CASSQRTYGYTF
TRBV19	18	TRBJ2-1	NA	TRBD2	TGTGCCAGTAGTAGGGGACTAGCGGGAGAGAGCTCCTACAATGAGCAGTTCTTC	CASSRGLAGESSYNEQFF
TRBV7-8	16	TRBJ1-6	NA	NA	TGTGCCAGCAGACTCGGAGTAAGCCGAAGAAATTCACCCCTCCACTTT	CASRLGVSRRNSPLHF
TRBV2	12	TRBJ1-6	NA	NA	TGTGCCAGCAGTGAAAGCCACTCACCCCTCCACTTT	CASSESHSPLHF
TRBV25-1	14	TRBJ2-7	NA	NA	TGTGCCAGCAGTGATGTAGGAGGGTCCTACGAGCAGTACTTC	CASSDVGGSYEQYF
TRBV4-3	17	TRBJ2-3	NA	TRBD2	TGCGCCAGCAGCCCCCGGGTAGCGGGAGGACTCACAGATACGCAGTATTTT	CASSPRVAGGLTDTQYF